These 30 T cell receptor beta chains were sequenced from one sample in a study of blood T cell repertoires in COVID-19. Sequencing was performed with immunoSEQ multiplex PCR; in TCRdb, only in-frame clones are kept and a portion is missing. The sample carries about 30,000 clones, around 90% recorded once. Sequencing was done on a sample of peripheral blood. These receptors all come from a man in his 70s with active or convalescent COVID-19.

The chain has TRBV6-4 and TRBJ2-7; 7 bases are a match to TRBD1. Germline CDR1 MRHNA, CDR2 SNTAGT. CDR3 length: 18 residues. Unmatched junction bases numbered 19, after V lost 8 bases and J lost 0 bases. The CDR3 nucleotides are TGTGCCAGCGGGTCCGGGTGTAGGGGGCGGAAGTACTCCTACGAGCAGTACGTC. It yields the protein CASGSGCRGRKYSYEQYV.

This rearrangement joins TRBV18 to TRBJ1-1, with TRBD1 as a possible D gene (5 bases). The V gene's germline CDR1 is KGHSH and CDR2 LQKENI. The V and J ends lost 5 bases and 4 bases respectively, with 11 bases between them. CDR3 length: 13 residues. CDR3 sequence (DNA): TGTGCCAGCTCATCCAATACAGGCACTGAAGCTTTCTTT. Translation gives CASSSNTGTEAFF. Complete variable domain (other parts from reference TRBV18 and TRBJ1-1): NAGVMQNPRHLVRRRGQEARLRCSPMKGHSHVYWYRQLPEEGLKFMVYLQKENIIDESGMPKERFSAEFPKEGPSILRIQQVVRGDSAAYFCASSSNTGTEAFFGQGTRLTVV.

The genes are TRBV30 and TRBJ2-3; 10 nucleotides align to TRBD1. There are 15 residues in the CDR3. Germline loops: CDR1 GTSNPN, CDR2 SVGIG (reference sequence). The J segment lost 4 bases and the V segment lost 0 bases, leaving 4 bases of the junction unmatched. CDR3 protein: CAWSVGQGSADTQYF. The CDR3 DNA reads TGTGCCTGGAGTGTGGGACAGGGGTCGGCAGATACGCAGTATTTT.

This CDR3 reads CSAGGGSNQPQHF. The CDR3 coding sequence is TGCAGCGCTGGGGGGGGAAGCAATCAGCCCCAGCATTTT. The chain carries TRBV29-1 and TRBJ1-5; a weak D match, TRBD1 (5 bases). The germline gives CDR1 SQVTM, CDR2 ANQGSEA. V lost 7 bases to trimming and J lost 1 base, with 11 bases between them. This CDR3 contains 13 residues.

The V gene is TRBV12-3 or TRBV12-4, the J gene TRBJ1-2, with 9 bases fitting TRBD1. The V gene end was trimmed by 1 base and the J gene end by 8 bases; junction bases not matched to a gene: 2. The CDR3 is 13 residues long. The CDR3 spells CASSLGTGVGYTF. CDR3 coding DNA: TGTGCCAGCAGTTTAGGGACAGGGGTCGGCTACACCTTC.

This rearrangement joins TRBV18 to TRBJ1-1; 7 positions match TRBD1. V gave up 5 bases and J gave up 1 base; unmatched junction bases: 10. Germline assignment: CDR1 KGHSH and CDR2 LQKENI. CDR3 length: 16 residues. CDR3 region: CASSGDRVTANTEAFF. The CDR3 DNA sequence: TGTGCCAGCTCAGGTGACAGGGTTACTGCGAACACTGAAGCTTTCTTT.

The chain combines TRBV5-4 with TRBJ1-6, with TRBD1 matching 7 bases. This CDR3 is 16 amino acids long. V gave up 0 bases and J gave up 6 bases; unmatched junction bases: 6. CDR1 and CDR2 from the germline V gene are SGHNT and YYREEE (reference sequence). The CDR3 reads CASSLGRQGFNSPLHF. The CDR3, as DNA: TGTGCCAGCAGCTTGGGCCGACAGGGCTTTAATTCACCCCTCCACTTT.

The chain carries TRBV5-1 and TRBJ1-1, with D unclear. The CDR3 totals 14 residues. Per germline, CDR1 SGHRS and CDR2 YFSETQ. The ends were cut back, 4 bases at V and 1 base at J, with 11 bases in the middle. CDR3 DNA: TGCGCCAGCAGCGCCAGAGGGCCGAACACTGAAGCTTTCTTT. As protein: CASSARGPNTEAFF.

The V gene is TRBV4-3, the J gene TRBJ2-2, with a weak D call TRBD2 (5 bases). CDR1 LGHNA and CDR2 YSLEER come from the germline V gene. Trimming took off 0 bases at V and 3 bases at J, with 17 bases between the two ends. The CDR3 runs 18 residues. Written as DNA, the CDR3 is TGCGCCAGCAGCCAAGATCCCCGGGGAAGGGCGGACACCGGGGAGCTGTTTTTT. It is translated as CASSQDPRGRADTGELFF.

The chain joins TRBV28 to TRBJ1-2; 7 nucleotides align to TRBD1. The CDR3 spans 13 residues. Germline-derived CDR1 and CDR2 are MDHEN and SYDVKM. The ends lost 6 bases at V and 2 bases at J; junction bases unmatched: 3. The chain's CDR3 is CASRSGQNYGYTF. The CDR3, as DNA: TGTGCCAGCAGGTCGGGACAGAACTATGGCTACACCTTC.

This clone appeared once. In nucleotides, the CDR3 is TGTGCCAGCAGCTTAGGCGGGGGAGAGACCGACTATGGCTACACCTTC. Protein product: CASSLGGGETDYGYTF. This chain uses TRBV7-6 with TRBJ1-2; tentatively, D is TRBD1 (5 bases). V was pared by 1 base and J by 3 bases, with 15 bases between. The V gene's germline CDR1 is SGHVS and CDR2 FNYEAQ. The CDR3 runs 16 residues. Filled out from reference TRBV7-6 and TRBJ1-2, the complete variable domain reads GAGVSQSPRYKVTKRGQDVALRCDPISGHVSLYWYRQALGQGPEFLTYFNYEAQQDKSGLPNDRFSAERPEGSISTLTIQRTEQRDSAMYRCASSLGGGETDYGYTFGSGTRLTVV.

V is TRBV18 and J is TRBJ2-5, with a possible D match to TRBD2 (7 bases). Trimming took 3 bases from V and 4 from J, leaving 12 bases between them. This CDR3 has 14 amino acids. Per the germline V gene, CDR1 is KGHSH and CDR2 is LQKENI. The CDR3 is CASSPRGGPETQYF. CDR3 DNA sequence: TGTGCCAGCTCACCCAGGGGAGGGCCAGAGACCCAGTACTTC.

The rearrangement links TRBV5-6 to TRBJ1-1; the D gene is possibly TRBD1 (5 bases). Germline assignment: CDR1 SGHDT and CDR2 YYEEEE. Trimming shortened V by 0 bases and J by 0 bases, and 9 bases separated the two germline ends. The CDR3 covers 15 residues. The CDR3 is CASSLGAGMNTEAFF. The CDR3 nucleotides are TGTGCCAGCAGCTTGGGGGCAGGGATGAACACTGAAGCTTTCTTT.

The chain uses TRBV11-1 and TRBJ1-1, with a tentative D call TRBD1 (5 bases). Trimming took off 0 bases at V and 8 bases at J, with 10 bases between the two ends. Looked up from germline, CDR1 is SGHAT and CDR2 is FQDESV (reference sequence). This CDR3 spans 13 amino acids. CDR3 sequence (DNA): TGTGCCAGCAGCTTAGCGGGCCAGGGAGAAGCTTTCTTT. Translating it yields CASSLAGQGEAFF.

The chain couples TRBV6-5 to TRBJ2-2; 8 bases agree with TRBD1. Germline lookup yields CDR1 MNHEY and CDR2 SVGAGI. The V segment lost 2 bases and the J segment 7 bases; nucleotides outside the gene matches: 9. CDR3 size: 16 residues. CDR3 sequence reads: CASSYDGRGLIGELFF. CDR3 DNA sequence: TGTGCCAGCAGTTACGATGGCAGGGGGCTGATCGGGGAGCTGTTTTTT.

The chain recombines TRBV6-1 with TRBJ2-3; 7 bases line up with TRBD2. The CDR3 extends over 15 amino acids. Per the germline V gene, CDR1 is MNHNS and CDR2 is SASEGT. The junction had 1 base not matched to a gene; V was cut back by 0 bases and J by 1 base. This CDR3 reads CASSEARGGTDTQYF. CDR3 nucleotide sequence: TGTGCCAGCAGTGAAGCTCGGGGGGGCACAGATACGCAGTATTTT.

V and J are TRBV4-2 and TRBJ1-3; a possible D gene is TRBD1 (6 bases). Trimming took off 0 bases at V and 0 bases at J, with 12 bases between the two ends. From germline, CDR1 is LGHNA and CDR2 YNFKEQ. This CDR3 spans 17 amino acids. The CDR3 protein is CASSQDPDRFSGNTIYF. The CDR3 DNA reads TGTGCCAGCAGCCAAGATCCGGACAGATTCTCTGGAAACACCATATATTTT.

V gene TRBV9 combines with J gene TRBJ2-1; perhaps TRBD2 as D (6 bases). The germline gives CDR1 SGDLS, CDR2 YYNGEE. V gave up 4 bases and J gave up 2 bases, with 16 bases separating them. The CDR3 loop spans 16 amino acids. CDR3 region: CASSPRGSDPYNEQFF. CDR3 DNA: TGTGCCAGCAGCCCCCGGGGGTCCGACCCCTACAATGAGCAGTTCTTC.

The chain uses TRBV5-1 and TRBJ2-2; 7 positions match TRBD2. V lost 4 bases to trimming and J lost 4 bases; unmatched junction nucleotides: 10. The CDR3 loop spans 16 amino acids. Germline values: CDR1 SGHRS, CDR2 YFSETQ. The CDR3 DNA is TGCGCCAGCAGCCCTCGGGGCGGGGGAGGCACCGGGGAGCTGTTTTTT. It is translated as CASSPRGGGGTGELFF.

The chain links TRBV7-9 to TRBJ1-5, with 8 bases that match TRBD1. Losses at the gene ends were 4 bases for V and 8 bases for J; bases not matched to a gene: 10. The CDR3 extends over 15 amino acids. Per the germline V gene, CDR1 is SEHNR and CDR2 is FQNEAQ (reference sequence). CDR3 protein: CASSSGQGITEPQHF. CDR3 in DNA: TGTGCCAGCAGCTCCGGACAGGGAATAACGGAGCCCCAGCATTTT.

The J gene is TRBJ2-2, the V gene TRBV4-1, with D tentatively TRBD2 (7 bases). The ends were cut back, 1 base at V and 6 bases at J, with 9 bases in the middle. Germline CDR1 MGHRA, CDR2 YSYEKL. CDR3 length equals 14 residues. The CDR3 coding sequence is TGCGCCAGCAGCCAAGTAGGGGGGGCCGGGGAGCTGTTTTTT. Its protein is CASSQVGGAGELFF.

V is TRBV4-1 and J is TRBJ2-7, with 8 bases aligning to TRBD1. The CDR3 has 15 amino acids. V gave up 3 bases and J gave up 2 bases; unmatched junction bases: 6. Germline V gene data show CDR1 as MGHRA and CDR2 as YSYEKL. CDR3 sequence (DNA): TGCGCCAGCAGCCAGTTGACAGGGGTTGCCTACGAGCAGTACTTC. Translation: CASSQLTGVAYEQYF.

The rearrangement links TRBV25-1 to TRBJ1-3; a weak D match, TRBD1 (5 bases). The CDR3 extends over 15 amino acids. From germline, CDR1 is MGHDK and CDR2 SYGVNS. Trimming shortened V by 6 bases and J by 4 bases, and 16 bases separated the two germline ends. In DNA, the CDR3 is TGTGCCAGCAGGGGGCCGGGGGTAAACGGAAACACCATATATTTT. Translated, it gives CASRGPGVNGNTIYF. The full variable domain, rest sourced from reference TRBV25-1 and TRBJ1-3, is EADIYQTPRYLVIGTGKKITLECSQTMGHDKMYWYQQDPGMELHLIHYSYGVNSTEKGDLSSESTVSRIRTEHFPLTLESARPSHTSQYLCASRGPGVNGNTIYFGEGSWLTVV.

This chain links TRBV30 with TRBJ2-7; a possible D gene is TRBD2 (6 bases). Germline-derived CDR1 and CDR2 are GTSNPN and SVGIG (reference sequence). The CDR3 is made up of 13 amino acids. The germline V and J ends were trimmed by 0 bases and 7 bases, with 13 bases remaining between them. This CDR3 reads CAWSVGGFGEQYF. The CDR3 DNA reads as TGTGCCTGGAGTGTCGGGGGTTTCGGTGAGCAGTACTTC.

The CDR3 protein is CASSGGRTSANYGYTF. The CDR3 DNA sequence: TGTGCCAGCAGCGGGGGGAGAACTTCAGCTAACTATGGCTACACCTTC. The V and J genes are TRBV7-9 and TRBJ1-2; D is possibly TRBD1 (5 bases). The CDR3 totals 16 residues. Looked up from germline, CDR1 is SEHNR and CDR2 is FQNEAQ (reference sequence). Trimming removed 5 bases from V and 0 bases from J, with 16 bases in between.

V is TRBV28 and J is TRBJ1-1, with D unresolved. CDR3 size: 12 residues. Trimming removed 5 bases from V and 5 bases from J, with 9 bases in between. The germline V gene has CDR1 MDHEN and CDR2 SYDVKM. The CDR3 sequence: CASSGPGTEAFF. The CDR3 nucleotides are TGTGCCAGCAGTGGGCCGGGGACTGAAGCTTTCTTT.

The V call is TRBV7-9, the J call TRBJ2-1; no firm D call. Trimming left V 4 bases short and J 9 bases short, with 4 bases between. The length of the CDR3 is 10 residues. The germline CDR1 and CDR2 sequences are SEHNR and FQNEAQ (reference sequence). CDR3 sequence reads: CASSSIEQFF. DNA of the CDR3: TGTGCCAGCAGCTCAATTGAGCAGTTCTTC.

This rearrangement joins TRBV12-5 to TRBJ1-1; D perhaps matches TRBD1 (5 bases). Germline lookup yields CDR1 LGHNT and CDR2 FRNRAP. The CDR3 is made up of 15 amino acids. With 0 bases removed from V and 1 base from J, the gap between germline ends came to 9 bases. CDR3 nucleotide sequence: TGTGCTAGTGGTTTGGTACTTAGGGGGAACACTGAAGCTTTCTTT. Protein sequence: CASGLVLRGNTEAFF.

The chain carries TRBV6-5 and TRBJ2-1, with 7 positions matching TRBD2. V lost 6 bases and J lost 7; bases outside the gene matches: 9. The V gene's germline CDR1 is MNHEY and CDR2 SVGAGI. The CDR3 is 14 amino acids. In DNA form, the CDR3 reads TGTGCCAGCAGCTCTCCGGGACTAACTAATGAGCAGTTCTTC. It codes for CASSSPGLTNEQFF.

V usage is TRBV7-2 and J usage is TRBJ2-2; D possibly corresponds to TRBD2 (6 bases). Germline V CDR1 and CDR2: SGHTA, FQGNSA. V was cut by 5 bases and J by 7 bases, with 14 bases left in between. The CDR3 runs 14 residues. CDR3 region: CASSDDGSFGELFF. CDR3 sequence (DNA): TGTGCCAGCAGCGACGACGGGAGTTTCGGGGAGCTGTTTTTT. Supplemented by reference TRBV7-2 and TRBJ2-2, the full variable domain reads GAGVSQSPSNKVTEKGKDVELRCDPISGHTALYWYRQSLGQGLEFLIYFQGNSAPDKSGLPSDRFSAERTGGSVSTLTIQRTQQEDSAVYLCASSDDGSFGELFFGEGSRLTVL.